The rows below give T cell receptor beta chains drawn from one sample of a study of beta chain features in type 1 diabetes. Here immunoSEQ multiplex PCR was the method, and the copy in TCRdb shows in-frame clones only, minus some. The table lists about 320,000 clones, 12% to 15% of them singletons, with about 6.6% in the top ten. Sequenced material: central memory CD4+ T cells from blood. Receptor source: a man aged 25-45 years in good health. The CDR3 runs from the conserved cysteine through the conserved F or W. D genes are given only for firm matches. The size field is filled for only some rows; it gives once, few, many or a size class.

V gene: TRBV5-1
clone size: .
D gene: .
J gene: TRBJ2-3
CDR3 protein: CASSLNGTRRRTDTQYF
CDR3 DNA: TGCGCCAGCAGCTTAAACGGGACGCGAAGACGCACAGATACGCAGTATTTT

V gene: TRBV10-3
clone size: .
D gene: .
J gene: TRBJ2-3
CDR3 protein: CATTAQRPNTDTQYF
CDR3 DNA: TGTGCCACCACAGCTCAGCGACCTAACACAGATACGCAGTATTTT

V gene: TRBV11-2
clone size: .
D gene: .
J gene: TRBJ1-2
CDR3 protein: CASSSDTNYGYTF
CDR3 DNA: TGTGCCAGCAGTTCGGACACGAACTATGGCTACACCTTC

V gene: TRBV7-2
clone size: many
D gene: TRBD2
J gene: TRBJ2-1
CDR3 protein: CASSLGFGGGANEQFF
CDR3 DNA: TGTGCCAGCAGCTTAGGCTTCGGCGGGGGGGCGAATGAGCAGTTCTTC

V gene: TRBV6-6
clone size: .
D gene: .
J gene: TRBJ2-1
CDR3 protein: CATKGMWSVGEQFF
CDR3 DNA: TGTGCCACCAAGGGTATGTGGTCGGTTGGAGAGCAGTTCTTC

V gene: TRBV11-2
clone size: few
D gene: .
J gene: TRBJ2-3
CDR3 protein: CASAWGRGLTDTQYF
CDR3 DNA: TGTGCCAGCGCCTGGGGCAGGGGACTCACAGATACGCAGTATTTT

V gene: TRBV29-1
clone size: .
D gene: .
J gene: TRBJ2-5
CDR3 protein: CSVEKGGETQYF
CDR3 DNA: TGCAGCGTTGAAAAGGGGGGAGAGACCCAGTACTTC

V gene: TRBV14
clone size: .
D gene: .
J gene: TRBJ2-3
CDR3 protein: CASSTQRGTDTQYF
CDR3 DNA: TGTGCCAGCAGCACCCAGCGCGGCACAGATACGCAGTATTTT

V gene: TRBV6-1
clone size: .
D gene: .
J gene: TRBJ1-5
CDR3 protein: CASSPRAGNQPQHF
CDR3 DNA: TGTGCCAGCAGTCCTAGGGCTGGCAATCAGCCCCAGCATTTT

V gene: TRBV20-1
clone size: .
D gene: .
J gene: TRBJ2-1
CDR3 protein: CSATSRNEQFF
CDR3 DNA: TGCAGTGCTACTAGTCGGAATGAGCAGTTCTTC

V gene: TRBV4-2
clone size: .
D gene: .
J gene: TRBJ1-2
CDR3 protein: CASSQDTNYGYTF
CDR3 DNA: TGTGCCAGCAGCCAAGACACTAACTATGGCTACACCTTC

V gene: TRBV2
clone size: .
D gene: .
J gene: TRBJ1-2
CDR3 protein: CASRPDTYGYTF
CDR3 DNA: TGTGCCAGCAGACCCGACACCTATGGCTACACCTTC

V gene: TRBV4-2
clone size: .
D gene: .
J gene: TRBJ2-2
CDR3 protein: CASSILGDTGELFF
CDR3 DNA: TGTGCCAGCAGCATTTTGGGAGACACCGGGGAGCTGTTTTTT

V gene: TRBV7-9
clone size: .
D gene: .
J gene: TRBJ2-2
CDR3 protein: CASVGDRTNTGELFF
CDR3 DNA: TGTGCCAGCGTGGGAGACAGGACGAACACCGGGGAGCTGTTTTTT

V gene: TRBV10-3
clone size: .
D gene: .
J gene: TRBJ1-1
CDR3 protein: CAISELGENTEAFF
CDR3 DNA: TGTGCCATCAGTGAGCTAGGGGAAAACACTGAAGCTTTCTTT

V gene: TRBV7-8
clone size: few
D gene: TRBD1
J gene: TRBJ1-4
CDR3 protein: CASSFTGAGQGGEKLFF
CDR3 DNA: TGTGCCAGCAGCTTCACGGGTGCGGGACAGGGCGGTGAAAAACTGTTTTTT

V gene: TRBV19
clone size: .
D gene: .
J gene: TRBJ2-2
CDR3 protein: CASSQYANTGELFF
CDR3 DNA: TGTGCCAGTAGTCAATACGCCAACACCGGGGAGCTGTTTTTT

V gene: TRBV2
clone size: .
D gene: TRBD1
J gene: TRBJ1-2
CDR3 protein: CASSATGDYGYTF
CDR3 DNA: TGTGCCAGCAGTGCGACAGGGGACTATGGCTACACCTTC

V gene: TRBV7-2
clone size: .
D gene: TRBD2
J gene: TRBJ2-2
CDR3 protein: CASSLYPVGLAGGELFF
CDR3 DNA: TGTGCCAGCAGCCTGTACCCCGTCGGACTAGCTGGCGGGGAGCTGTTTTTT

V gene: TRBV30
clone size: few
D gene: TRBD2
J gene: TRBJ2-1
CDR3 protein: CAWSVSAGGYEQFF
CDR3 DNA: TGTGCCTGGAGTGTCTCAGCGGGAGGATATGAGCAGTTCTTC

V gene: TRBV19
clone size: .
D gene: .
J gene: TRBJ1-2
CDR3 protein: CASRAEWSYGSNYGYTF
CDR3 DNA: TGTGCCAGTAGAGCGGAATGGTCGTACGGGTCCAACTATGGCTACACCTTC

V gene: TRBV6-5
clone size: few
D gene: .
J gene: TRBJ2-1
CDR3 protein: CASTDGPGAGEQFF
CDR3 DNA: TGTGCCAGCACGGACGGGCCGGGTGCTGGAGAGCAGTTCTTC

V gene: TRBV7-2
clone size: .
D gene: TRBD1
J gene: TRBJ1-2
CDR3 protein: CASSYSPLTGVGNNYGYTF
CDR3 DNA: TGTGCCAGCAGTTACAGCCCCCTTACAGGGGTAGGAAATAACTATGGCTACACCTTC

V gene: TRBV13
clone size: many
D gene: .
J gene: TRBJ1-1
CDR3 protein: CASSLSSSPNTEAFF
CDR3 DNA: TGTGCCAGCAGCTTATCGAGTAGTCCGAACACTGAAGCTTTCTTT

V gene: TRBV7-2
clone size: few
D gene: .
J gene: TRBJ1-5
CDR3 protein: CASSAAGQPQHF
CDR3 DNA: TGTGCCAGCAGCGCCGCGGGGCAGCCCCAGCATTTT

V gene: TRBV20-1
clone size: few
D gene: .
J gene: TRBJ2-1
CDR3 protein: CSASIYNEQFF
CDR3 DNA: TGCAGTGCTAGTATATACAATGAGCAGTTCTTC

V gene: TRBV7-7
clone size: few
D gene: .
J gene: TRBJ2-3
CDR3 protein: CASQGADTQYF
CDR3 DNA: TGTGCCAGCCAAGGGGCAGATACGCAGTATTTT

V gene: TRBV10-3
clone size: few
D gene: .
J gene: TRBJ2-2
CDR3 protein: CAIRDPGPDTGELFF
CDR3 DNA: TGTGCCATCAGGGATCCCGGCCCAGATACCGGGGAGCTGTTTTTT

V gene: TRBV10-3
clone size: few
D gene: .
J gene: TRBJ2-5
CDR3 protein: CAIGSGTGVWETQYF
CDR3 DNA: TGTGCCATAGGATCGGGAACGGGAGTTTGGGAGACCCAGTACTTC

V gene: TRBV4-3
clone size: few
D gene: TRBD1
J gene: TRBJ1-4
CDR3 protein: CASSTHRGQVGNEKLFF
CDR3 DNA: TGCGCCAGCAGCACACACAGGGGGCAGGTCGGGAATGAAAAACTGTTTTTT

V gene: TRBV18
clone size: few
D gene: .
J gene: TRBJ2-2
CDR3 protein: CASSLFVPDKTGTGELFF
CDR3 DNA: TGTGCCAGCTCACTATTCGTGCCAGATAAAACGGGCACCGGGGAGCTGTTTTTT

V gene: TRBV25-1
clone size: .
D gene: .
J gene: TRBJ1-1
CDR3 protein: CASSGTADTEAFF
CDR3 DNA: TGTGCCAGCAGTGGGACAGCGGACACTGAAGCTTTCTTT

V gene: TRBV7-2
clone size: .
D gene: .
J gene: TRBJ1-6
CDR3 protein: CASSLGRGPPLHF
CDR3 DNA: TGTGCCAGCAGCTTGGGCCGGGGTCCACCCCTCCACTTT

V gene: TRBV4-3
clone size: few
D gene: TRBD1
J gene: TRBJ2-1
CDR3 protein: CASSRTGDNEQFF
CDR3 DNA: TGCGCCAGCAGCCGGACAGGGGACAATGAGCAGTTCTTC

V gene: TRBV7-2
clone size: few
D gene: TRBD2
J gene: TRBJ2-3
CDR3 protein: CASSLGVAGGPDTQYF
CDR3 DNA: TGTGCCAGCAGCCTGGGGGTAGCGGGAGGGCCAGATACGCAGTATTTT

V gene: TRBV5-6
clone size: few
D gene: .
J gene: TRBJ1-2
CDR3 protein: CASSFAGANYGYTF
CDR3 DNA: TGTGCCAGCAGCTTCGCAGGGGCGAACTATGGCTACACCTTC

V gene: TRBV27
clone size: .
D gene: .
J gene: TRBJ1-5
CDR3 protein: CASSSIGGQPQHF
CDR3 DNA: TGTGCCAGCAGTTCCATAGGGGGTCAGCCCCAGCATTTT

V gene: TRBV19
clone size: few
D gene: TRBD1
J gene: TRBJ1-2
CDR3 protein: CASEDRRGTGVNYGYTF
CDR3 DNA: TGTGCCAGTGAGGATAGGAGAGGGACAGGGGTTAACTATGGCTACACCTTC

V gene: TRBV7-9
clone size: .
D gene: TRBD1
J gene: TRBJ2-5
CDR3 protein: CASSLQGQGGETQYF
CDR3 DNA: TGTGCCAGCAGCTTACAGGGACAGGGTGGCGAGACCCAGTACTTC

V gene: TRBV18
clone size: .
D gene: .
J gene: TRBJ1-4
CDR3 protein: CASSPFGGEKLFF
CDR3 DNA: TGTGCCAGCTCACCGTTTGGGGGGGAAAAACTGTTTTTT

V gene: TRBV5-1
clone size: many
D gene: TRBD1
J gene: TRBJ1-6
CDR3 protein: CASSIGTGKGSPLHF
CDR3 DNA: TGCGCCAGCAGTATCGGGACAGGGAAAGGATCTCCCCTCCACTTT

V gene: TRBV28
clone size: .
D gene: .
J gene: TRBJ1-1
CDR3 protein: CASSFFGANTEAFF
CDR3 DNA: TGTGCCAGCAGTTTCTTTGGGGCGAACACTGAAGCTTTCTTT

V gene: TRBV5-1
clone size: .
D gene: .
J gene: TRBJ1-1
CDR3 protein: CASSLGPMNTEAFF
CDR3 DNA: TGCGCCAGCAGCTTGGGACCCATGAACACTGAAGCTTTCTTT

V gene: TRBV7-2
clone size: many
D gene: .
J gene: TRBJ2-1
CDR3 protein: CASSLAPDSNEQFF
CDR3 DNA: TGTGCCAGCAGCTTAGCGCCGGACTCCAATGAGCAGTTCTTC

V gene: TRBV14
clone size: .
D gene: TRBD1
J gene: TRBJ2-7
CDR3 protein: CASENSGTGSTEQYF
CDR3 DNA: TGTGCCAGCGAAAATTCGGGGACAGGGAGTACCGAGCAGTACTTC

V gene: TRBV11-3
clone size: .
D gene: TRBD1
J gene: TRBJ2-6
CDR3 protein: CASSRDRGPQIAGANVLTF
CDR3 DNA: TGTGCCAGCAGCCGGGACAGGGGGCCGCAGATAGCTGGGGCCAACGTCCTGACTTTC

V gene: TRBV5-1
clone size: few
D gene: TRBD1
J gene: TRBJ2-2
CDR3 protein: CASSMGQMNTGELFF
CDR3 DNA: TGCGCCAGCAGCATGGGACAGATGAACACCGGGGAGCTGTTTTTT

V gene: TRBV7-3
clone size: .
D gene: TRBD2
J gene: TRBJ2-3
CDR3 protein: CASSLSPTSGSTDTQYF
CDR3 DNA: TGTGCCAGCAGCTTAAGCCCGACTAGCGGGAGCACAGATACGCAGTATTTT

V gene: TRBV4-3
clone size: .
D gene: .
J gene: TRBJ1-6
CDR3 protein: CASSQGGATSPLHF
CDR3 DNA: TGCGCCAGCAGCCAAGGAGGGGCCACTTCACCCCTCCACTTT

V gene: TRBV19
clone size: .
D gene: TRBD2
J gene: TRBJ2-5
CDR3 protein: CASRRLAGGETQYF
CDR3 DNA: TGTGCCAGTAGAAGACTAGCGGGAGGGGAGACCCAGTACTTC

V gene: TRBV20-1
clone size: .
D gene: .
J gene: TRBJ2-1
CDR3 protein: CSAALNEQFF
CDR3 DNA: TGCAGTGCTGCACTGAATGAGCAGTTCTTC

V gene: TRBV7-2
clone size: few
D gene: .
J gene: TRBJ2-3
CDR3 protein: CASSLGYSTDTQYF
CDR3 DNA: TGTGCCAGCAGCTTAGGGTACAGCACAGATACGCAGTATTTT

V gene: TRBV5-4
clone size: few
D gene: .
J gene: TRBJ1-2
CDR3 protein: CASSLAWGAGGSGYTF
CDR3 DNA: TGTGCCAGCAGCTTGGCCTGGGGGGCCGGTGGTAGTGGCTACACCTTC

V gene: TRBV19
clone size: .
D gene: TRBD1
J gene: TRBJ2-4
CDR3 protein: CASTSLRQGRNIQYF
CDR3 DNA: TGTGCCAGCACCTCACTTCGACAGGGAAGGAACATTCAGTACTTC

V gene: TRBV4-3
clone size: few
D gene: .
J gene: TRBJ2-1
CDR3 protein: CASSQEGRGRHEQFF
CDR3 DNA: TGCGCCAGCAGCCAAGAAGGCCGGGGGCGCCATGAGCAGTTCTTC

V gene: TRBV5-6
clone size: few
D gene: TRBD1
J gene: TRBJ1-6
CDR3 protein: CASSLARGQNSPLHF
CDR3 DNA: TGTGCCAGCAGCTTGGCCAGGGGACAGAATTCACCCCTCCACTTT

V gene: TRBV7-6
clone size: .
D gene: TRBD1
J gene: TRBJ2-1
CDR3 protein: CASSPPRQGSYNEQFF
CDR3 DNA: TGTGCCAGCAGCCCACCCAGACAGGGGAGTTACAATGAGCAGTTCTTC

V gene: TRBV11-3
clone size: .
D gene: .
J gene: TRBJ1-1
CDR3 protein: CASSLVDSTEAFF
CDR3 DNA: TGTGCCAGCAGCTTAGTGGACAGCACTGAAGCTTTCTTT